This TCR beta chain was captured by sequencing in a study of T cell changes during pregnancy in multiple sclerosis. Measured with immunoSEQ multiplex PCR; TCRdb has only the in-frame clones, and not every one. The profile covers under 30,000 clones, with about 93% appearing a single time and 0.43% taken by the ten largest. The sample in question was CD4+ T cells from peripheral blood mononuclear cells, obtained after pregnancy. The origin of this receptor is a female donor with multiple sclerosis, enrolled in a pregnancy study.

This CDR3 is CAWSVRGNQPQHF. In DNA, the CDR3 is TGTGCCTGGAGTGTACGAGGGAATCAGCCCCAGCATTTT. The rearrangement links TRBV30 to TRBJ1-5, with D unclear. This CDR3 has 13 residues. CDR1 GTSNPN and CDR2 SVGIG come from the germline V gene (reference sequence). V lost 0 bases and J 4 bases, leaving 7 bases between the germline ends.